This T cell receptor beta chain was profiled in a study of blood T cells in healthy people across ages. Between the trimmed V and J ends, which lost 4 bases and 10 bases, there was a span of 14 bases. This CDR3 is built from 13 residues. The germline CDR1 and CDR2 sequences are MGHRA and YSYEKL. Combining a sample-barcoded 5' primer with a J-beta primer mix, a second PCR ran for roughly 7 to 11 cycles. Every individual sample yielded 3 million or more paired-end reads (each containing CDR3). TCRdb reanalysed the 5' RACE reads using MiXCR and keeps one entry per CDR3 protein. The sample has approximately 800,000 distinct CDR3 sequences; about 45% are singletons. Study conclusions and caveats: Estimates based on one million T cells were treated as lower bounds. Long-lived and aged donors differed, with more naive CD4+ cells and higher diversity in the long-lived.

A note on this clonotype: The antigen is undetermined.

The sequence was obtained from a man aged 80 or over in good health. The specimen sequenced was blood. The gene calls are TRBV4-1 and TRBJ2-1, with a possible D match to TRBD1 (6 bases). This CDR3 is CASSLQGTYEQFF. The CDR3 DNA reads TGCGCCAGCAGCCTACAGGGAACCTACGAGCAGTTCTTC.